The 18 T cell receptor beta chains listed next were all sequenced from one sample in a study of vaccination effects on CD4 cells after COVID-19. Antigen-specific CD4+ T cells were first expanded with viral peptide pools by the ViraFEST assay and only then sequenced. Following an approximately 10-day culture, CD4+ T cells were purified. The study found no prior SARS-CoV-2 infection in the vaccine recipients, who tested negative for nucleocapsid antibodies. What these receptors recognize is not known. TCRdb keeps only in-frame clones here, not all; method: immunoSEQ multiplex PCR. The table lists 68,000 or so clones, 80% of them singletons, with about 12% in the top ten. The sample was CD4+ T cells from PBMCs cultured with SARS-CoV-2 spike peptides, taken before COVID-19 vaccination. The receptors shown here come from a human donor who received a COVID-19 vaccine.

This clone was observed a few times. The chain uses TRBV6-5 and TRBJ1-2; D unclear. V shed 0 bases and J shed 8 bases, with 16 bases lying between them. There are 15 residues in the CDR3. Germline CDR1 MNHEY, CDR2 SVGAGI. CDR3 sequence: CASSYSVTEASGYTF. The CDR3 region has the DNA TGTGCCAGCAGTTACTCGGTGACGGAGGCCTCGGGCTACACCTTC.

V is TRBV2 and J is TRBJ1-2; perhaps TRBD1 as D (5 bases). Trimming left V 3 bases short and J 6 bases short, with 11 bases between. The germline CDR1 and CDR2 sequences are SNHLY and FYNNEI. The CDR3 length is 13 residues. CDR3 in DNA: TGTGCCAGCAGTGAGGGACGGTACGATGGCTACACCTTC. Translated: CASSEGRYDGYTF.

The chain employs TRBV10-3 and TRBJ1-3, with 8 positions matching TRBD1. The germline V gene encodes CDR1 ENHRY and CDR2 SYGVKD. The CDR3 length is 14 residues. Trimming at V came to 11 bases and at J to 0 bases, leaving 6 bases not matched to a gene. The CDR3 coding sequence is TGTGCCTCGGTGGACAGGGACTCTGGAAACACCATATATTTT. Translation gives CASVDRDSGNTIYF.

CDR3 amino acids: CASTPGRQTDTQYF. The DNA of the CDR3 is TGTGCCAGTACTCCGGGGCGGCAAACAGATACGCAGTATTTT. The V call is TRBV19, the J call TRBJ2-3; D possibly matches TRBD1 or TRBD2 (5 bases each). The V end lost 7 bases, the J end lost 3 bases, and 14 bases lay between the germline ends. CDR3 length: 14 residues. Germline-derived CDR1 and CDR2 are LNHDA and SQIVND (reference sequence).

V and J are TRBV3-1 (or the pseudogene TRBV3-2) and TRBJ2-1; TRBD1 agrees at 7 bases. This CDR3 has 17 residues. V lost 2 bases to trimming and J lost 3 bases; unmatched junction nucleotides: 10. CDR1 LGHDT and CDR2 YNNKEL come from the germline V gene (reference sequence). The CDR3 region has the DNA TGTGCCAGCAGCCAATCCACAGGGGCGACATACTACAATGAGCAGTTCTTC. It yields the protein CASSQSTGATYYNEQFF.

The V gene is TRBV18, the J gene TRBJ2-5, with 9 positions matching TRBD1. Germline values: CDR1 KGHSH, CDR2 LQKENI. J gave up 2 bases and V 0 bases, and 10 bases lay outside the gene matches. The CDR3 covers 18 residues. The CDR3 loop is CASSPPFGTGSQQETQYF. In nucleotides, the CDR3 is TGTGCCAGCTCACCACCGTTTGGGACAGGGTCACAACAAGAGACCCAGTACTTC.

This clone was observed a few times. This chain joins TRBV27 and TRBJ2-7; D might be TRBD1 (6 bases). Germline-derived CDR1 and CDR2 are MNHEY and SMNVEV (reference sequence). There are 13 residues in the CDR3. V lost 4 bases to trimming and J lost 4 bases, with 11 bases between them. CDR3 sequence: CASSSSDRYEQYV. CDR3 bases: TGTGCCAGCAGTTCCTCCGACAGGTACGAGCAGTACGTC.

The rearrangement uses TRBV18 and TRBJ2-7, with D possibly matching TRBD1 (6 bases). CDR3 length: 13 residues. Trimming removed 2 bases from V and 5 bases from J, with 10 bases in between. In germline, CDR1 is KGHSH, CDR2 LQKENI. The chain's CDR3 is CASSPAQGNEQYV. The CDR3 DNA reads TGTGCCAGCTCACCAGCACAGGGAAACGAGCAGTACGTC.

The chain is built from TRBV5-8 and TRBJ2-5; maybe TRBD1 (5 bases). Germline CDR1 and CDR2: SGHTS and YDEGEE. The CDR3 extends over 14 amino acids. V gave up 2 bases and J gave up 3 bases, with 11 bases separating them. The CDR3 protein is CASSFRDGKETQYF. The CDR3 DNA follows: TGTGCCAGCAGCTTCAGGGATGGGAAAGAGACCCAGTACTTC.

The rearrangement uses TRBV7-8 and TRBJ2-2; no firm D call. Germline values: CDR1 SGHVS, CDR2 FQNEAQ. V gave up 1 base and J gave up 1 base, with 4 bases separating them. The CDR3 consists of 14 residues. The CDR3 DNA reads TGTGCCAGCAGCTTAGTTGGGAACACCGGGGAGCTGTTTTTT. As protein: CASSLVGNTGELFF.

The V and J genes are TRBV6-6 and TRBJ1-5, with TRBD1 matching 8 bases. The CDR3 is 15 amino acids. Germline trimming cut 6 bases from V and 6 bases from J; bases unmatched to any gene: 10. Per germline, CDR1 MNHNY and CDR2 SVGAGI (reference sequence). CDR3 DNA: TGTGCCAGCAGCCCATCCCCGGACAGGGCTCAGCCCCAGCATTTT. It encodes CASSPSPDRAQPQHF.

The chain joins TRBV5-1 to TRBJ2-5; the D call may be TRBD1 or TRBD2 (5 bases each). In germline, CDR1 is SGHRS, CDR2 YFSETQ. This CDR3 has 13 residues. Trimming stripped 2 bases from V and 4 bases from J, with 9 bases between. CDR3: CASSFSGTETQYF. The CDR3 nucleotides read TGCGCCAGCAGCTTTTCTGGGACAGAGACCCAGTACTTC.

This clone was seen more than once but under ten times. This rearrangement joins TRBV7-8 to TRBJ2-5; no definite D call. The V end lost 5 bases, the J end lost 1 base, and 11 bases lay between the germline ends. The germline CDR1 and CDR2 sequences are SGHVS and FQNEAQ. CDR3 length equals 14 residues. In DNA form, the CDR3 reads TGTGCCAGCAGCCCCAGCAGAGCCCAAGAGACCCAGTACTTC. Amino acids: CASSPSRAQETQYF. The full variable domain, rest sourced from reference TRBV7-8 and TRBJ2-5, is GAGVSQSPRYKVAKRGQDVALRCDPISGHVSLFWYQQALGQGPEFLTYFQNEAQLDKSGLPSDRFFAERPEGSVSTLKIQRTQQEDSAVYLCASSPSRAQETQYFGPGTRLLVL.

This chain links TRBV6-6 with TRBJ2-4; the D gene is possibly TRBD1 (5 bases). Germline values: CDR1 MNHNY, CDR2 SVGAGI (reference sequence). This CDR3 has 13 amino acids. V shed 4 bases and J shed 5 bases, with 9 bases lying between them. The CDR3 DNA sequence: TGTGCCAGCAGTTGGGGCGCGGAAAACATTCAGTACTTC. The encoded protein is CASSWGAENIQYF.

The V and J genes are TRBV6-1 and TRBJ1-2; D remains unclear. The length of the CDR3 is 14 residues. Trimming removed 0 bases at V and 7 bases at J, with 12 bases between. Germline values: CDR1 MNHNS, CDR2 SASEGT. CDR3 protein: CASSEAPEKIGYTF. The CDR3 nucleotides read TGTGCCAGCAGTGAAGCTCCGGAGAAGATTGGCTACACCTTC.

The V and J genes are TRBV6-5 and TRBJ2-7, with TRBD1 matching 7 bases. This CDR3 spans 14 amino acids. The V and J ends lost 7 bases and 0 bases, in that order; junction bases with no gene match: 6. CDR1 and CDR2 from the germline V gene are MNHEY and SVGAGI. CDR3 loop: CASIKGDSSYEQYV. The CDR3, as DNA: TGTGCCAGCATTAAGGGGGACAGCTCCTACGAGCAGTACGTC.

This rearrangement joins TRBV14 to TRBJ1-4; 7 nucleotides match TRBD1. CDR1 and CDR2 (germline): SGHDN, FVKESK. The CDR3 length is 15 residues. J was trimmed by 3 bases and V by 4 bases; bases with no gene match: 5. CDR3 sequence (DNA): TGTGCCAGCAGCCGATACAGGGGCCCTAATGAAAAACTGTTTTTT. Protein product: CASSRYRGPNEKLFF. Supplemented by reference TRBV14 and TRBJ1-4, the full variable domain reads EAGVTQFPSHSVIEKGQTVTLRCDPISGHDNLYWYRRVMGKEIKFLLHFVKESKQDESGMPNNRFLAERTGGTYSTLKVQPAELEDSGVYFCASSRYRGPNEKLFFGSGTQLSVL.

The gene calls are TRBV12-3 or TRBV12-4 and TRBJ1-5; D gene unclear. Trimming shortened V by 3 bases and J by 7 bases, and 7 bases separated the two germline ends. The CDR3 has 12 amino acids. As DNA, the CDR3 is TGTGCCAGCAGTTTTTCTGAGCAGCCCCAGCATTTT. Translated: CASSFSEQPQHF.